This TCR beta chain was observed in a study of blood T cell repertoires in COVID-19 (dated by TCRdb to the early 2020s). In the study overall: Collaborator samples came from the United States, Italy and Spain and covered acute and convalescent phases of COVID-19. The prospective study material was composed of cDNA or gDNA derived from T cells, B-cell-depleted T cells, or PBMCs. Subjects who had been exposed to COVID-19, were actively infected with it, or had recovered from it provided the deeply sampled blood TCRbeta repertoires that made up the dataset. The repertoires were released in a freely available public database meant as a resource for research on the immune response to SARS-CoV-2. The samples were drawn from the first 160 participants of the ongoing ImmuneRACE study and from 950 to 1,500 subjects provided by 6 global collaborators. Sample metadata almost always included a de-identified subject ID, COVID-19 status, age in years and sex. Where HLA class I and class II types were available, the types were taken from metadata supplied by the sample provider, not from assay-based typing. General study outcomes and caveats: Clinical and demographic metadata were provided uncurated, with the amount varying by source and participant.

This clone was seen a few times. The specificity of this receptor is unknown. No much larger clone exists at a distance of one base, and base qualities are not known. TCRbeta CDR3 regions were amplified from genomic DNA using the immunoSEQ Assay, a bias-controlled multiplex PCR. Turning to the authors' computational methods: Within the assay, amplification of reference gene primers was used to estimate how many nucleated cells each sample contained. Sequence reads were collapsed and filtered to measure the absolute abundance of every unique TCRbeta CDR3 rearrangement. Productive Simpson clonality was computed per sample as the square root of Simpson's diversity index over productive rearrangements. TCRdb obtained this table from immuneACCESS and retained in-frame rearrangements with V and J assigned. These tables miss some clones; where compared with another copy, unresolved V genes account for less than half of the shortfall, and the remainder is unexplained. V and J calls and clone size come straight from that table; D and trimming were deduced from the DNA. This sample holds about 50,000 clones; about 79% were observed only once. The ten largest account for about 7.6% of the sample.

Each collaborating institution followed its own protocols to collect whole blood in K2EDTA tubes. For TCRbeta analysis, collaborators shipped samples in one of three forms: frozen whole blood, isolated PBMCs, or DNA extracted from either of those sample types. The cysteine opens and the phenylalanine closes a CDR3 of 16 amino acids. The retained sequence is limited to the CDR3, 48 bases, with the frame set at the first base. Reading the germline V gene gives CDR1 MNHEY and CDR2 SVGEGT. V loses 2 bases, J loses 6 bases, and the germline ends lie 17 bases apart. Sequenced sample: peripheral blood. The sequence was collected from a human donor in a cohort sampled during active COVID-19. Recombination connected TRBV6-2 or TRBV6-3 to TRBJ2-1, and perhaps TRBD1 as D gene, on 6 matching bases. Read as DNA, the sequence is TGTGCCAGCAGTTACATCAGGGGCCAAAGGGTCAATGAGCAGTTCTTC. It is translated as CASSYIRGQRVNEQFF.